The rows below give T cell receptor beta chains drawn from one sample of a study of blood T cells in healthy people across ages. Each CDR3 protein gets one entry after TCRdb re-called the 5' RACE reads with MiXCR. This table holds about 780,000 distinct CDR3 sequences, about 46% found once. Material for sequencing was blood. The receptor source for this set is an older man in good health. Each CDR3 is given with its conserved first and last residue. A D gene is named only where the DNA matches it firmly. Clone size is given for some rows only: seen once, a few or many times, or a class if the clone is expanded.

clone_size,j_call,v_call,d_call,cdr3_nt,cdr3_aa
-,TRBJ1-2,TRBV29-1,-,TGCAGTGCCGAGTCGACCGGTGGCTACACCTTC,CSAESTGGYTF
-,TRBJ2-1,TRBV20-1,TRBD2,TGCAGTGCTAGACGCGGGGGGGCCATGAATGAGCAGTTCTTC,CSARRGGAMNEQFF
-,TRBJ1-6,TRBV6-1,TRBD1,TGTGCCAGCCTGGACAGGGGGCGAGATTCACCCCTCCACTTT,CASLDRGRDSPLHF
-,TRBJ2-3,TRBV11-2,-,TGTGCCAGCAGCCAACGACAGATTAGCACAGATACGCAGTATTTT,CASSQRQISTDTQYF
-,TRBJ1-1,TRBV12-3/TRBV12-4,-,TGTGCCAGCAGTTTGCATGGGATCACTGAAGCTTTCTTT,CASSLHGITEAFF
-,TRBJ2-3,TRBV5-1,TRBD2,TGCGCCAGCAGCCCTGATAGCGGGGCTAGCACAGATACGCAGTATTTT,CASSPDSGASTDTQYF
-,TRBJ1-2,TRBV29-1,TRBD1,TGCAGCGTTGAAGGGGACAGGGACTTCTATGGCTACACCTTC,CSVEGDRDFYGYTF
-,TRBJ2-7,TRBV25-1,-,TGTGCCAGCAGTGAATTGGACAACTCCTACGAGCAGTACTTC,CASSELDNSYEQYF
-,TRBJ2-7,TRBV10-3,-,TGTGCCATCAGGATGGGACGGAACTCCTACGAGCAGTACTTC,CAIRMGRNSYEQYF
-,TRBJ2-6,TRBV6-2/TRBV6-3,TRBD1,TGTGCCAGCAGTTATGCCACCGGGACAGGGATCTCTGGGGCCAACATCCTGACTTTC,CASSYATGTGISGANILTF
once,TRBJ1-2,TRBV28,-,TGTGCCAGCAGCACCCTTCACGAAGGACTCGGTAGCTACACCTTC,CASSTLHEGLGSYTF
-,TRBJ2-7,TRBV20-1,TRBD1,TGCAGTGCTGCCCGGGACAGTGCCTACGAGCAGTACTTC,CSAARDSAYEQYF
few,TRBJ2-1,TRBV24-1,TRBD2,TGTGCCACCAGTGACCCTACTAGCGGGAGCTCCTACAATGAGCAGTTCTTC,CATSDPTSGSSYNEQFF
few,TRBJ2-1,TRBV20-1,TRBD1,TGCAGTGCTCCAGGACAGGCCAATGAGCAGTTCTTC,CSAPGQANEQFF
few,TRBJ2-1,TRBV14,TRBD2,TGTGCCAGCAGCCCGCGGATAGCGGGAATTGAGCAGTTCTTC,CASSPRIAGIEQFF
-,TRBJ2-6,TRBV5-1,TRBD2,TGCGCCAGCAGCTTGGGGCTAGCGGGAGGGCCTTATTCTGGGGCCAACGTCCTGACTTTC,CASSLGLAGGPYSGANVLTF
-,TRBJ2-7,TRBV6-5,-,TGTGCCAGCAGTCCCGCCCGCCGGGTGAACGAGCAGTACTTC,CASSPARRVNEQYF
-,TRBJ2-6,TRBV2,-,TGTGCCAGCAGTGTAAGAGGTGCTGGGGCCAACGTCCTGACTTTC,CASSVRGAGANVLTF
-,TRBJ2-7,TRBV7-2,-,TGTGCCAGCAGCTTACTGGGGCTAGTCCCCCACGAGCAGTACTTC,CASSLLGLVPHEQYF
-,TRBJ2-1,TRBV29-1,TRBD2,TGCAGCGCCGGGGGGGCTGTGGTCAATGAGCAGTTCTTC,CSAGGAVVNEQFF
-,TRBJ2-7,TRBV30,TRBD1,TGTGCCTGGACCAACGGGGGACAGGGGGACGAGCAGTACTTC,CAWTNGGQGDEQYF
few,TRBJ1-2,TRBV6-5,-,TGTGCCAGCAGTTACTCCGATGGGGACCTCTATGGCTACACCTTC,CASSYSDGDLYGYTF
once,TRBJ1-2,TRBV5-1,TRBD1,TGCGCCAGCGGTAAGCCCGACAGGGAAGACCGATGGGACTACACCTTC,CASGKPDREDRWDYTF
many,TRBJ2-1,TRBV20-1,-,TGCAGTGCAAGTGACCAGGAGATCCCCAGCAATGAGCAGTTCTTC,CSASDQEIPSNEQFF
-,TRBJ2-1,TRBV29-1,TRBD2,TGCAGCGTTTTTCAACTAGCGGCGTACAATGAGCAGTTCTTC,CSVFQLAAYNEQFF
-,TRBJ2-7,TRBV6-6,TRBD1,TGTGCCAGCAGTTACTCCGGGACAGGGTCCCACGAGCAGTACTTC,CASSYSGTGSHEQYF
-,TRBJ1-5,TRBV27,-,TGTGCCAGCAGTCCCCAGACAGAAGGTCCCTGGAATAGCAATCAGCCCCAGCATTTT,CASSPQTEGPWNSNQPQHF
-,TRBJ1-4,TRBV7-2,-,TGTGCCAGCAGCCCCCGGTATGGTGAAAAACTGTTTTTT,CASSPRYGEKLFF
many,TRBJ2-1,TRBV10-3,-,TGTGCCATCAGTGAGGCTAGCGCCTACTACAATGAGCAGTTCTTC,CAISEASAYYNEQFF
-,TRBJ2-5,TRBV9,TRBD1,TGTGCCAGCAGCGTAGCTGGACAGGGGGCCAAAGAGACCCAGTACTTC,CASSVAGQGAKETQYF
many,TRBJ2-5,TRBV5-6,TRBD1,TGTGCCAGCAGTTCCGCAAAGGGGGCGGAGACCCAGTACTTC,CASSSAKGAETQYF
many,TRBJ2-1,TRBV29-1,TRBD2,TGCAGCGTTGAAGGGACTAGCGGGTCATACAATGAGCAGTTCTTC,CSVEGTSGSYNEQFF
-,TRBJ2-7,TRBV29-1,-,TGCAGCGCGGGACATGACTCTTACGAGCAGTACTTC,CSAGHDSYEQYF
-,TRBJ2-7,TRBV20-1,TRBD1,TGCAGTGCTGCACCGGGACAGGGCTGCGAGCAGTACTTC,CSAAPGQGCEQYF
few,TRBJ2-5,TRBV6-5,TRBD2,TGTGCCAGCAGTTCCCAACCGGGACTAGCGGGACAAGAGACCCAGTACTTC,CASSSQPGLAGQETQYF
-,TRBJ2-3,TRBV18,TRBD1,TGTGCCAGCTCACCAAGGGACAGGGGTTCAGATACGCAGTATTTT,CASSPRDRGSDTQYF
few,TRBJ2-2,TRBV7-2,TRBD1,TGTGCCAGCAGCCAAAGAGGGGGCTCGAACACCGGGGAGCTGTTTTTT,CASSQRGGSNTGELFF
-,TRBJ2-7,TRBV20-1,TRBD2,TGCAGTGCTAGAGATGTACTAGCGGGAGGCCACGAGCAGTACTTC,CSARDVLAGGHEQYF
-,TRBJ2-1,TRBV14,TRBD2,TGTGCCTGCAGCCCGGGACTAGCGGGGGGCAATGAGCAGTTCTTC,CACSPGLAGGNEQFF
-,TRBJ2-5,TRBV7-9,TRBD2,TGTGCCAGCAGCACCGGCGGGGGTTCAGGGGAGACCCAGTACTTC,CASSTGGGSGETQYF
few,TRBJ2-1,TRBV15,-,TGTGCCACCAGCAGCGGGAAGGGGTACAATGAGCAGTTCTTC,CATSSGKGYNEQFF